This TCR beta chain was observed in a study of Ad26.COV2.S vaccination and SARS-CoV-2 variants. Looking at the study overall: Intramuscular Ad26.COV2.S doses were given once or twice, 56 days apart. Overall study findings and caveats: CD8+ and CD4+ T cells specific for spike reportedly responded with substantial breadth after vaccination.

Germline V gene lookup returns CDR1 MDHEN and CDR2 SYDVKM. V lost 1 base and J 9 bases, leaving 16 bases between the germline ends. This CDR3 contains 15 residues. Using immunoSEQ multiplex PCR, the repertoire was profiled, and TCRdb retains in-frame clones only, with some absent. The table shows fewer than 500,000 clones, with approximately 92% occurring only once. Treatment reported: some 19 received Ad26.COV2.S at low or high dose, single or two shots; several received placebo; per-sample allocation not given. Day 63 after the first injection of vaccine or placebo was the sampling time. Cohort 1b enrolled adults aged 18-55 years in Boston. This clone came up a few times. The antigen is undetermined.

This sequence was found in a person between 18 and 60 years old who received the Ad26.COV2.S COVID-19 vaccine or a placebo. The material sequenced was peripheral blood, taken in a trial of Ad26.COV2.S vaccine versus placebo. The rearrangement links TRBV28 to TRBJ2-1; perhaps TRBD1 as D (5 bases). The CDR3: CASSLSAGWAAEQFF. In nucleotides, the CDR3 is TGTGCCAGCAGTTTATCGGCAGGGTGGGCGGCTGAGCAGTTCTTC. Full variable domain (remainder filled in from reference TRBV28 and TRBJ2-1): DVKVTQSSRYLVKRTGEKVFLECVQDMDHENMFWYRQDPGLGLRLIYFSYDVKMKEKGDIPEGYSVSREKKERFSLILESASTNQTSMYLCASSLSAGWAAEQFFGPGTRLTVL.